Presented here are 12 T cell receptor beta chains from one specimen sequenced in a study of shared clonotypes between healthy human individuals. TCRdb's table, derived via immunoSEQ multiplex PCR, lists solely in-frame clones and lacks some. The profile shows about 480,000 clones, around 79% of them singletons. Sequenced sample: PBMCs. Receptors were obtained from a middle-aged woman in good health. Some clones in this sample may be carry-over from other donors' samples.

The chain carries TRBV6-6 and TRBJ1-1; 10 nucleotides agree with TRBD1. Germline loops: CDR1 MNHNY, CDR2 SVGAGI (reference sequence). The CDR3 covers 14 residues. V lost 4 bases, J lost 5 bases, and 4 bases stayed unmatched. CDR3 loop: CASSSVGQGTEAFF. The CDR3, as DNA: TGTGCCAGCAGTTCAGTGGGACAGGGGACTGAAGCTTTCTTT.

The rearrangement joins TRBV5-1 to TRBJ1-1; 8 positions match TRBD1. After removal of 1 base from V and 2 bases from J, the junction contained 10 bases not matched to a gene. The CDR3 contains 17 residues. Germline CDR1 SGHRS, CDR2 YFSETQ. CDR3 sequence (DNA): TGCGCCAGCAGCTTGTCTCGTCGGCAGGGGGCAAACACTGAAGCTTTCTTT. Its protein is CASSLSRRQGANTEAFF.

This clone was observed a single time. This chain connects TRBV6-5 to TRBJ1-3, with 8 bases fitting TRBD1. The CDR3 has 14 residues. Germline trimming cut 5 bases from V and 2 bases from J; bases unmatched to any gene: 2. CDR1 and CDR2 (germline): MNHEY, SVGAGI. Here the CDR3 DNA reads TGTGCCAGCAGTACGACAGGGGCTGGAAACACCATATATTTT. Its translation: CASSTTGAGNTIYF.

This clone turned up a few times. The chain combines TRBV7-6 with TRBJ1-2; D not certain. Germline CDR1 is SGHVS and CDR2 is FNYEAQ. V lost 0 bases to trimming and J lost 7 bases, with 18 bases between them. This CDR3 is 16 amino acids long. The CDR3 nucleotides are TGTGCCAGCAGCTTAGCGGACGGGCCCACTTTCGGTGGCTACACCTTC. Its protein product is CASSLADGPTFGGYTF.

This chain connects TRBV21-1 to TRBJ2-4; the DNA was not compared with TRBD2, the D call given in the table. TRBV21-1 counts as a pseudogene. This CDR3 spans 20 amino acids. The CDR3 sequence: CASSKGSSGRGERDKNIQYF. CDR3 sequence (DNA): TGTGCCAGCAGCAAAGGGTCTAGCGGGAGGGGGGAAAGGGACAAAAACATTCAGTACTTC.

The gene calls are TRBV7-3 and TRBJ2-2; TRBD1 matches at 8 bases. Germline values: CDR1 SGHTA, CDR2 FQGTGA. This CDR3 has 15 amino acids. Trimming took 5 bases from V and 4 from J; bases not matched to a gene: 6. The CDR3 DNA follows: TGTGCCAGCAGCGCCACAGGGGGTAGCACCGGGGAGCTGTTTTTT. This sequence encodes CASSATGGSTGELFF.

This chain connects TRBV6-6 to TRBJ1-4; TRBD1 aligns across 10 bases. This CDR3 is built from 16 residues. Looked up from germline, CDR1 is MNHNY and CDR2 is SVGAGI (reference sequence). J was trimmed by 2 bases and V by 6 bases; bases with no gene match: 6. For the CDR3, the DNA is TGTGCCAGCAGCTCAAGACAGGGGGCGACTAATGAAAAACTGTTTTTT. This encodes CASSSRQGATNEKLFF.

This rearrangement joins TRBV19 to TRBJ1-5, with D possibly TRBD1 on 6 matching bases. V lost 5 bases and J 2 bases, leaving 22 bases between the germline ends. CDR1 LNHDA and CDR2 SQIVND come from the germline V gene (reference sequence). The CDR3 spans 18 residues. The CDR3 nucleotides read TGTGCCAGTAGTGCGGAGTTGAGGGGGGCGCGGGGCAATCAGCCCCAGCATTTT. Translating gives CASSAELRGARGNQPQHF.

The CDR3: CASSLEVLAGASYGYTF. CDR3 bases: TGCGCCAGCAGTTTAGAAGTGTTGGCCGGGGCCAGCTATGGCTACACCTTC. V is TRBV4-3 and J is TRBJ1-2, with D possibly being TRBD1 (5 bases). V dropped 6 bases and J dropped 4 bases, with 24 bases sitting between them. Germline loops: CDR1 LGHNA, CDR2 YSLEER. The CDR3 is 17 amino acids.

As for this clone: Lacking the conserved final phenylalanine or tryptophan, this CDR3 likely reflects a read error. The chain recombines TRBV29-1 with TRBJ1-2; D is unresolved. The CDR3 sequence is 11 residues long. The germline V gene encodes CDR1 SQVTM and CDR2 ANQGSEA. The V and J ends lost 7 bases and 2 bases respectively, with 8 bases between them. The CDR3 coding sequence is TGCAGCGAGTTCTCAAACTATGGCTACACCCTC. It translates to CSEFSNYGYTL.

V is TRBV28 and J is TRBJ2-7; D possibly corresponds to TRBD2 (6 bases). There are 14 residues in the CDR3. Trimming stripped 5 bases from V and 0 bases from J, with 11 bases between. The germline gives CDR1 MDHEN, CDR2 SYDVKM. CDR3: CASSISGSSYEQYF. For the CDR3, the DNA is TGTGCCAGCAGTATTAGCGGTAGCTCCTACGAGCAGTACTTC.

Remarks on this clone: This could be a read error, since a much larger clone is one nucleotide away. This chain joins TRBV7-9 and TRBJ2-3; 8 bases align to TRBD2. The CDR3 length is 14 residues. Per germline, CDR1 SEHNR and CDR2 FQNEAQ (reference sequence). Trimming cost V 3 bases and J 2 bases; bases outside gene matches: 1. CDR3 protein: CASSFSGDTDTQYF. The CDR3 DNA follows: TGTGCCAGCAGCTTTAGCGGGGACACAGATACGCAGTATTTT.